This T cell receptor beta chain stems from a study of blood T cells in healthy people across ages. General study results and limits: What prevented conclusive comparison of naive and antigen-experienced cells was that PBMCs were unsorted. Older age coincided with a roughly linear decline in TCR beta diversity per million T cells.

Sample-barcoded 5' priming and a J-beta primer mix drove a second PCR of about 6 to 12 cycles. A single record per CDR3 protein comes from TCRdb applying MiXCR to the 5' RACE reads. The profile covers fewer than 800,000 distinct CDR3 sequences, with roughly 30% appearing a single time and approximately 15% taken by the ten largest. This clonotype was counted many times. Its cognate antigen is unknown. Germline CDR1 reads SGHAT; CDR2 reads FQNNGV. J lost 3 bases, V lost 6 bases, and 8 bases had no gene match. CDR3 length equals 16 residues. The receptor was derived from a woman older than 75 in good health. The chain joins TRBV11-2 to TRBJ2-1; 10 nucleotides align to TRBD2. Input material: blood. The DNA for the CDR3 is TGTGCCAGCAGACCGACCGGGACTAGCGTCTACAATGAGCAGTTCTTC. Its protein is CASRPTGTSVYNEQFF. The full variable domain, with the rest looked up from reference TRBV11-2 and TRBJ2-1, is EAGVAQSPRYKIIEKRQSVAFWCNPISGHATLYWYQQILGQGPKLLIQFQNNGVVDDSQLPKDRFSAERLKGVDSTLKIQPAKLEDSAVYLCASRPTGTSVYNEQFFGPGTRLTVL.